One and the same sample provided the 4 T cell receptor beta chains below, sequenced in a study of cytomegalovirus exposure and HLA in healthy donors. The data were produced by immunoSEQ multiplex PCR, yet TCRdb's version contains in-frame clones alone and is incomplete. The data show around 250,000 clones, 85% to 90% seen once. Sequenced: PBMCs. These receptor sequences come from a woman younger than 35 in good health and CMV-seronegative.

CDR3 sequence reads: CASSTRTGSTDTQYF. In DNA form, the CDR3 reads TGTGCCAGCAGCACGCGGACAGGGAGCACAGATACGCAGTATTTT. The chain uses TRBV7-8 and TRBJ2-3, with 8 bases lining up with TRBD1. Germline CDR1 and CDR2: SGHVS and FQNEAQ. The CDR3 consists of 15 residues. The J segment lost 0 bases and the V segment lost 5 bases, leaving 4 bases of the junction unmatched.

For the CDR3, the DNA is TGTGCCAGCAGTAAACACAAACCCCGGGACAGGGGCTCTGAAGCTTTCTTT. It yields the protein CASSKHKPRDRGSEAFF. The chain couples TRBV28 to TRBJ1-1; 10 bases align to TRBD1. With V trimmed by 5 bases and J by 6 bases, 15 bases remained unmatched. Germline CDR1 MDHEN, CDR2 SYDVKM. The CDR3 has 17 amino acids.

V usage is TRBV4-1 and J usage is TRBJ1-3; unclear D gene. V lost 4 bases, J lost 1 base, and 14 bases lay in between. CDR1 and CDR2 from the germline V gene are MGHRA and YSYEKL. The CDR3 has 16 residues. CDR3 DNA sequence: TGCGCCAGCAGCCTTGACCACAGTCCGTCTGGAAACACCATATATTTT. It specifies CASSLDHSPSGNTIYF.

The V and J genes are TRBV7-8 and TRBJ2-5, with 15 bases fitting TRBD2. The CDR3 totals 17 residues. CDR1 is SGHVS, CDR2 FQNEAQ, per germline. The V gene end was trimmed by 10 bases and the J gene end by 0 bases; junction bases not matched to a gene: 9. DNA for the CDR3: TGTGCCACCTCCGGGACTAGCGGGGGGATGTACCAAGAGACCCAGTACTTC. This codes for CATSGTSGGMYQETQYF.